These 8 T cell receptor beta chains were sequenced from one sample in a study of shared clonotypes between healthy human individuals. Measured with immunoSEQ multiplex PCR; TCRdb has only the in-frame clones, and not every one. This table has roughly 2.4 million clones, 90% to 97% appearing once. Sequencing input: naive CD4+ T cells sorted from blood. As to subset: CD45RA+ positively selected. The receptors here all came from a man aged 18 to 35 in good health.

The gene calls are TRBV6-1 and TRBJ1-1; no definite D call. The CDR3 is 14 amino acids. Looked up from germline, CDR1 is MNHNS and CDR2 is SASEGT. V lost 2 bases to trimming and J lost 0 bases, with 7 bases between them. In DNA form, the CDR3 reads TGTGCCAGCAGTGAACCCCATATGAACACTGAAGCTTTCTTT. This translates into CASSEPHMNTEAFF.

Only a few counts were recorded for this clone. V and J are TRBV5-1 and TRBJ1-5; TRBD1 is a possible D gene (5 bases). V lost 1 base to trimming and J lost 6 bases, with 11 bases between them. CDR1 is SGHRS and CDR2 is YFSETQ in the germline V gene. The CDR3 runs 14 residues. In nucleotides, the CDR3 is TGCGCCAGCAGCTTGAGCCAGGGCAGTCAGCCCCAGCATTTT. This gives the protein CASSLSQGSQPQHF.

The chain has TRBV7-2 and TRBJ2-5, with D maybe TRBD2 (5 bases). This CDR3 is 17 amino acids long. Trimming took off 0 bases at V and 5 bases at J, with 19 bases between the two ends. The V gene's germline CDR1 is SGHTA and CDR2 FQGNSA. In nucleotides, the CDR3 is TGTGCCAGCAGCTTAGCGAGAGGGTCCCGGATATCGGAGACCCAGTACTTC. It yields the protein CASSLARGSRISETQYF.

The V gene is TRBV19, the J gene TRBJ2-7; D is possibly TRBD2 (6 bases). There are 14 residues in the CDR3. Looked up from germline, CDR1 is LNHDA and CDR2 is SQIVND (reference sequence). V was shortened by 3 bases and J by 2 bases, with 11 bases between the two germline ends. CDR3 amino acids: CASSMPGETYEQYF. The CDR3 DNA reads as TGTGCCAGTAGTATGCCGGGGGAGACCTACGAGCAGTACTTC.

This clone was recorded once. DNA of the CDR3: TGTGCCTGGAGTGTAGGAGAAACAAGAAATCAGCCCCAGCATTTT. Its translation is CAWSVGETRNQPQHF. The chain uses TRBV30 and TRBJ1-5; D is unclear. The V end lost 0 bases, the J end lost 4 bases, and 13 bases lay between the germline ends. Germline CDR1 GTSNPN, CDR2 SVGIG (reference sequence). This CDR3 comprises 15 residues.

This sequence joins TRBV20-1 and TRBJ2-5; no definite D call. V shed 6 bases and J shed 7 bases, with 12 bases lying between them. The length of the CDR3 is 11 residues. The V gene's germline CDR1 is DFQATT and CDR2 SNEGSKA (reference sequence). CDR3 DNA: TGCAGTGCATCGACGGCGATGACCCAGTACTTC. This translates into CSASTAMTQYF.

This chain joins TRBV7-2 and TRBJ1-2; TRBD1 aligns across 9 bases. CDR1 is SGHTA, CDR2 FQGNSA, per germline. This CDR3 is 16 amino acids long. V was clipped by 4 bases and J by 3 bases; unmatched bases: 9. As DNA, the CDR3 is TGTGCCAGCAGCTCCACAGGGGGCTTTTCGGACTATGGCTACACCTTC. Translating it yields CASSSTGGFSDYGYTF.

This CDR3 reads CATSRDGQNYGYTF. The CDR3 DNA sequence: TGTGCCACCAGCAGAGATGGACAGAACTATGGCTACACCTTC. J is TRBJ1-2 and V is TRBV15, with a possible D match to TRBD1 (6 bases). The germline gives CDR1 LNHNV, CDR2 YYDKDF (reference sequence). The V end was cut by 0 bases, the J end by 2 bases, with 7 bases between. The CDR3 contains 14 residues.